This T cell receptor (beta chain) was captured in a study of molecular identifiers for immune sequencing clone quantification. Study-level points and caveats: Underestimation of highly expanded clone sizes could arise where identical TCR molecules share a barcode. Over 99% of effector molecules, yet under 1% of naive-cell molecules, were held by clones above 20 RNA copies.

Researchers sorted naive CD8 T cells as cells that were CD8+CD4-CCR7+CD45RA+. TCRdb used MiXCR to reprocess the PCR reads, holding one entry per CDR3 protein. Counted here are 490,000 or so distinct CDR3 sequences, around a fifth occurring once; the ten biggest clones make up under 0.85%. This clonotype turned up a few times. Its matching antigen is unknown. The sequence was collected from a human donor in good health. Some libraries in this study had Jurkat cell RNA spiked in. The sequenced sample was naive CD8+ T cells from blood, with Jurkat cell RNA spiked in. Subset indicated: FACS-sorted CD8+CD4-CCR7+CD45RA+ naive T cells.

In nucleotides, the CDR3 is TGTGCCAGCAGCTTAATTGCGGGGGCGGAATACGAGCAGTACTTC. Translation: CASSLIAGAEYEQYF. The chain employs TRBV11-2 and TRBJ2-7; D possibly corresponds to TRBD2 (7 bases). The CDR3 extends over 15 amino acids. Germline CDR1 SGHAT, CDR2 FQNNGV. Deletions cut 2 bases from V and 4 bases from J, with 15 bases between.